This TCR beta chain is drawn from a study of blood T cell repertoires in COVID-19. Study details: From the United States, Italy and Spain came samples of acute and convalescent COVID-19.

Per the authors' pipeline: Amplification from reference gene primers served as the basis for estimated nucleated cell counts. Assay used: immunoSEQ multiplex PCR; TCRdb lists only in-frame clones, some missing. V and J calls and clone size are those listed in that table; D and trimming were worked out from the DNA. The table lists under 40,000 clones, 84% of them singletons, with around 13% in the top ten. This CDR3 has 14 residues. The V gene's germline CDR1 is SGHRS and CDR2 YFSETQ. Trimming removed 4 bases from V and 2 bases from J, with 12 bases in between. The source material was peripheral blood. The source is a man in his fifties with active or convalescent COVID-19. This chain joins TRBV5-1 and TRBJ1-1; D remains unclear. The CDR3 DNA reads TGCGCCAGCAGCCCAAGCGCGGCTAACACTGAAGCTTTCTTT. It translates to CASSPSAANTEAFF.